The source of this T cell receptor beta chain is a study of CD8+CD57+ T cells in acquired aplastic anemia. It was genomic DNA that served as the template for profiling TCR beta VDJ and CDR3. TCRdb reanalysed the reads using MiXCR and keeps one entry per CDR3 protein. The sample shows some 150,000 distinct CDR3 sequences, less than 60% of them seen only once. Study-wide points: Common to patients and controls were twenty-nine CD8+ CDR3 sequences.

Sequencing involved patients with CD8+CD57+ cell expansion previously shown by flow cytometry. Severe acquired aplastic anemia was present in every patient. The CDR3 contains 14 residues. Unmatched junction bases numbered 10, after V lost 9 bases and J lost 8 bases. Germline assignment: CDR1 LNHDA and CDR2 SQIVND (reference sequence). Regarding this clonotype: What it binds is unknown.

The chain uses TRBV19 and TRBJ1-4, with 9 bases fitting TRBD1. The sequencing input was sorted CD4+, CD8+, or CD8+CD57+ T cells (not recorded which) from PBMCs. The source of this sequence is a human donor with aplastic anemia. CDR3 DNA: TGTGCCAGCGCGGGACAGGGAGGTTGGGAAAAACTGTTTTTT. It translates to CASAGQGGWEKLFF.